The present T cell receptor (beta chain) was sequenced within a study of PD-1 blockade in classical Hodgkin lymphoma. Study-level results: Complete responders' baseline diversity resembled that of newly diagnosed patients. There was a significant rise in CD4+ TCR diversity by C4D1, with no such rise for CD8+. As was reported, newly diagnosed patients showed lower baseline TCR diversity than healthy donors did.

The CDR3 totals 15 residues. CDR1 and CDR2 from the germline V gene are MNHNY and SVGAGI (reference sequence). V was cut by 8 bases and J by 0 bases, with 16 bases left in between. Concerning this clone itself: Its target is not known.

All trial patients relapsed after autologous stem cell transplantation. Assay: immunoSEQ multiplex PCR; the TCRdb copy retains only in-frame clones and omits some. The data hold some 150,000 clones, with around 73% observed a single time. Sequencing used peripheral blood mononuclear cells (PBMCs), obtained before the second cycle of nivolumab. The receptor comes from a human donor with classical Hodgkin lymphoma. J is TRBJ1-1 and V is TRBV6-6; possibly TRBD1 for D (5 bases). The CDR3 region has the DNA TGTGCCAGCTCCAAAGCGGGGCCTATGAACACTGAAGCTTTCTTT. It codes for CASSKAGPMNTEAFF.